Presented here are 27 T cell receptor beta chains from one specimen sequenced in a study of cytomegalovirus exposure and HLA in healthy donors. Primers included in the PCR were 60 Vbeta and 13 Jbeta primers. Generated by immunoSEQ multiplex PCR, the TCRdb table keeps only in-frame clones and is missing some. The sample lists roughly 150,000 clones, about three quarters occurring once. The source material was PBMCs. Receptor source: a male donor in good health and CMV-seronegative.

This clone occurred a few times. CDR3 in DNA: TGTGCCAGCAGCCGGGACAGGGGTTATGAGCAGTTCTTC. This translates into CASSRDRGYEQFF. V and J are TRBV6-6 and TRBJ2-1; 10 positions agree with TRBD1. The germline V gene encodes CDR1 MNHNY and CDR2 SVGAGI (reference sequence). V was pared by 6 bases and J by 8 bases, with 4 bases of the junction left unmatched. The CDR3 is 13 amino acids.

V usage is TRBV7-2 and J usage is TRBJ1-1, with a possible D match to TRBD1 (6 bases). The V end lost 5 bases, the J end lost 2 bases, and 18 bases lay between the germline ends. Germline CDR1 SGHTA, CDR2 FQGNSA. The CDR3 spans 16 residues. Written as DNA, the CDR3 is TGTGCCAGCAGCCTCTCTAGGGGGGGCTATAACACTGAAGCTTTCTTT. It specifies CASSLSRGGYNTEAFF.

This clone was picked up a small number of times. The chain links TRBV6-4 to TRBJ2-2; TRBD1 matches 8 bases. The V gene's germline CDR1 is MRHNA and CDR2 SNTAGT. The J segment lost 5 bases and the V segment lost 6 bases, leaving 5 bases of the junction unmatched. This CDR3 is built from 14 residues. This CDR3 reads CASSRQGSTGELFF. Here the CDR3 DNA reads TGTGCCAGCAGCCGACAGGGGTCGACCGGGGAGCTGTTTTTT.

This chain uses TRBV5-4 with TRBJ2-5; D is possibly TRBD2 (6 bases). Trimming stripped 0 bases from V and 1 base from J, with 10 bases between. The germline V gene has CDR1 SGHNT and CDR2 YYREEE (reference sequence). This CDR3 has 15 amino acids. CDR3 sequence (DNA): TGTGCCAGCAGCTTGGATCCCGGGGGCCAAGAGACCCAGTACTTC. Amino acid sequence: CASSLDPGGQETQYF.

The CDR3 here is CASSRGTGTYEQYF. The CDR3 coding sequence is TGCGCCAGCAGCCGGGGAACAGGGACCTACGAGCAGTACTTC. The chain links TRBV5-1 to TRBJ2-7, with TRBD1 as a possible D gene (6 bases). Per germline, CDR1 SGHRS and CDR2 YFSETQ. This CDR3 contains 14 residues. Between the trimmed V and J ends, which lost 4 bases and 2 bases, there was a span of 13 bases.

The chain has TRBV6-5 and TRBJ1-1; possibly TRBD1 for D (5 bases). Germline V lookup: CDR1 MNHEY, CDR2 SVGAGI. The CDR3 is 15 amino acids. Trimming took 8 bases from V and 3 from J, leaving 19 bases between them. The DNA of the CDR3 is TGTGCCAGCCGAAGGCAGGGCGGGGGGTACACTGAAGCTTTCTTT. Protein product: CASRRQGGGYTEAFF.

The chain employs TRBV5-1 and TRBJ2-7, with TRBD1 as a possible D gene (6 bases). Germline loops: CDR1 SGHRS, CDR2 YFSETQ. This CDR3 comprises 13 residues. Trimming cost V 4 bases and J 1 base, with 9 bases left between them. The CDR3 spells CASSSTGSYEQYF. CDR3 sequence (DNA): TGCGCCAGCAGCAGCACAGGGTCCTACGAGCAGTACTTC.

The genes are TRBV7-2 and TRBJ1-2; D unresolved. The CDR3 has 15 residues. Trimming took 3 bases from V and 0 from J, leaving 11 bases between them. Germline CDR1 reads SGHTA; CDR2 reads FQGNSA. The CDR3 region has the DNA TGTGCCAGCAGCTTTAAGGTAGCTACTAACTATGGCTACACCTTC. Amino acids: CASSFKVATNYGYTF.

Note on this clone: The junction shows a germline mismatch at one end, possibly a read error. The rearrangement joins TRBV19 to TRBJ2-3; TRBD2 matches at 9 bases. Germline V gives CDR1 LNHDA, CDR2 SQIVND (reference sequence). The CDR3 runs 17 residues. The CDR3 nucleotides read TGTGCCAGTAGTACCCGCGGGGGGGCCTTTGGCACAGATACGCGGTATTTT. Amino acid sequence: CASSTRGGAFGTDTRYF.

This rearrangement joins TRBV21-1 to TRBJ1-1. TRBV21-1 constitutes a pseudogene. The length of the CDR3 is 14 residues. CDR3 in amino acids: CASSNGGTNTEAFF. The CDR3 DNA reads as TGTGCCAGCAGCAACGGGGGAACGAACACTGAAGCTTTCTTT.

This clone turned up a few times. The rearrangement uses TRBV18 and TRBJ2-3; D is uncertain. Trimming removed 2 bases at V and 0 bases at J, with 6 bases between. Germline values: CDR1 KGHSH, CDR2 LQKENI. The CDR3 runs 14 residues. In DNA form, the CDR3 reads TGTGCCAGCTCACCATTTGAGAGCACAGATACGCAGTATTTT. Translation: CASSPFESTDTQYF.

The chain is built from TRBV5-1 and TRBJ2-7; D remains ambiguous. The length of the CDR3 is 12 residues. Germline V lookup: CDR1 SGHRS, CDR2 YFSETQ. Trimming stripped 4 bases from V and 3 bases from J, with 8 bases between. The CDR3 region has the DNA TGCGCCAGCAGCCCCAACAGCTACGAGCAGTACTTC. This translates into CASSPNSYEQYF.

The chain uses TRBV27 and TRBJ2-1; TRBD2 matches 7 bases. Germline V gene sequence: CDR1 MNHEY, CDR2 SMNVEV (reference sequence). This CDR3 contains 15 residues. V dropped 2 bases and J dropped 3; count of bases not matched to a gene: 4. CDR3 sequence (DNA): TGTGCCAGCAGTTTACGGTCTAGCGGCTACAATGAGCAGTTCTTC. Protein: CASSLRSSGYNEQFF.

V is TRBV6-6 and J is TRBJ1-2, with D uncertain. V was cut by 8 bases and J by 2 bases, with 15 bases left in between. CDR3 length: 14 residues. Per the germline V gene, CDR1 is MNHNY and CDR2 is SVGAGI (reference sequence). DNA for the CDR3: TGTGCCAGCGCTTCGGGAACGATCAACTATGGCTACACCTTC. Its translation is CASASGTINYGYTF.

To note about this clone: Mismatch with germline at one junction end may stem from a read error. CDR3 nucleotides: TGTTCCAGCAGCTTACCACCGGGACTAGTTCAGTATGAGCAGTTCTTC. The encoded protein is CSSSLPPGLVQYEQFF. This chain uses TRBV7-9 with TRBJ2-1; 8 positions agree with TRBD2. The CDR3 sequence is 16 residues long. The germline gives CDR1 SEHNR, CDR2 FQNEAQ (reference sequence).

The J gene is TRBJ1-2, the V gene TRBV7-9, with 7 positions matching TRBD1. The germline CDR1 and CDR2 sequences are SEHNR and FQNEAQ (reference sequence). This CDR3 contains 14 residues. Unmatched junction bases numbered 7, after V lost 1 base and J lost 8 bases. The DNA of the CDR3 is TGTGCCAGCAGCTTAGGGACAGGCTATTTCGGCTACACCTTC. Amino acids: CASSLGTGYFGYTF.

V is TRBV7-2 and J is TRBJ2-7; weak D call: TRBD1 (6 bases). V was trimmed by 4 bases and J by 4 bases, leaving 8 bases between them. In germline, CDR1 is SGHTA, CDR2 FQGNSA. This CDR3 is 12 amino acids long. The CDR3 DNA reads as TGTGCCAGCAGCTCGACAGGTTACGAGCAGTACTTC. It is translated as CASSSTGYEQYF.

The V and J genes are TRBV10-3 and TRBJ2-7, with 7 nucleotides matching TRBD1. The CDR3 is 15 residues long. From germline, CDR1 is ENHRY and CDR2 SYGVKD. The trim removed 10 bases at V and 1 base at J, leaving 13 bases unmatched. The CDR3 DNA reads TGTGCCACCCAACCGGGACAGATTATGTCCTACGAGCAGTACTTC. It encodes CATQPGQIMSYEQYF.

This clone was seen more than once but under ten times. The CDR3 protein is CSAPTNTEAFF. In DNA, the CDR3 is TGCAGTGCTCCTACGAACACTGAAGCTTTCTTT. The rearrangement uses TRBV20-1 and TRBJ1-1; D is unresolved. Germline assignment: CDR1 DFQATT and CDR2 SNEGSKA (reference sequence). The CDR3 runs 11 residues. V lost 5 bases to trimming and J lost 1 base, with 5 bases between them.

This chain joins TRBV27 and TRBJ2-1; 9 positions agree with TRBD2. Per germline, CDR1 MNHEY and CDR2 SMNVEV (reference sequence). J was trimmed by 3 bases and V by 2 bases; bases with no gene match: 8. The CDR3 is made up of 17 amino acids. This CDR3 reads CASSLGLAGSFYNEQFF. The CDR3 DNA is TGTGCCAGCAGTTTAGGTCTAGCGGGATCCTTCTACAATGAGCAGTTCTTC.

The chain is built from TRBV6-5 and TRBJ1-1; D might be TRBD1 (5 bases). V shed 6 bases and J shed 5 bases, with 13 bases lying between them. Germline V gives CDR1 MNHEY, CDR2 SVGAGI. The CDR3 consists of 13 residues. The chain's CDR3 is CASRPDGATEAFF. DNA for the CDR3: TGTGCCAGCAGGCCGGATGGGGCGACTGAAGCTTTCTTT.

DNA of the CDR3: TGTGCCAGCAGGACAGGGGCTCTCCAAGAGACCCAGTACTTC. Amino acid sequence: CASRTGALQETQYF. The gene calls are TRBV6-1 and TRBJ2-5; 8 positions match TRBD1. The trim removed 6 bases at V and 1 base at J, leaving 4 bases unmatched. CDR1 is MNHNS and CDR2 is SASEGT in the germline V gene. The CDR3 sequence is 14 residues long.

This clone was seen once. V is TRBV6-5 and J is TRBJ2-7, with a tentative D call TRBD1 (5 bases). The CDR3 totals 13 residues. Trimming cost V 6 bases and J 3 bases, with 12 bases left between them. Looked up from germline, CDR1 is MNHEY and CDR2 is SVGAGI. CDR3 sequence (DNA): TGTGCCAGCAGCCGAAGACAGAACTACGAGCAGTACTTC. It codes for CASSRRQNYEQYF.

This clone was counted a few times. V is TRBV18 and J is TRBJ1-2; a weak D match, TRBD1 (6 bases). V was clipped by 1 base and J by 8 bases, with 11 bases between them. Per the germline V gene, CDR1 is KGHSH and CDR2 is LQKENI. There are 13 residues in the CDR3. This CDR3 is CASSPLTTGGYTF. As DNA, the CDR3 is TGTGCCAGCTCACCACTTACGACAGGAGGCTACACCTTC.

This clone appeared a few times. This rearrangement joins TRBV7-9 to TRBJ2-3, with D perhaps matching TRBD1 (5 bases). The germline V and J ends were trimmed by 6 bases and 5 bases, with 12 bases remaining between them. In germline, CDR1 is SEHNR, CDR2 FQNEAQ (reference sequence). The CDR3 has 13 amino acids. CDR3 sequence: CASSRDSQDTQYF. The CDR3 region has the DNA TGTGCCAGCAGTCGCGACAGCCAAGATACGCAGTATTTT.

The CDR3 region has the DNA TGTGCCAGCAGCTCGTCCGGGACAGGGGGCGCTGGGGGCTACACCTTC. Amino acid sequence: CASSSSGTGGAGGYTF. The chain couples TRBV7-3 to TRBJ1-2; TRBD1 matches at 12 bases. J gave up 8 bases and V 4 bases, and 11 bases lay outside the gene matches. This CDR3 is 16 amino acids long. Germline V gene data show CDR1 as SGHTA and CDR2 as FQGTGA.

This clone has more than one count but fewer than ten. The chain uses TRBV5-1 and TRBJ2-7; the D gene is possibly TRBD2 (5 bases). The CDR3 has 14 residues. The ends were cut back, 0 bases at V and 2 bases at J, with 9 bases in the middle. The germline V gene has CDR1 SGHRS and CDR2 YFSETQ. The CDR3: CASSLGTHTYEQYF. CDR3 in DNA: TGCGCCAGCAGCTTGGGGACTCATACCTACGAGCAGTACTTC.